The 19 T cell receptor beta chains presented below share a single source sample, sequenced in a study of cytomegalovirus exposure and HLA in healthy donors. Researchers ran the PCR with 60 Vbeta and 13 Jbeta primers. Clones were sequenced by immunoSEQ multiplex PCR, and TCRdb holds only the in-frame ones, with some missing. The data contain 120,000 to 150,000 clones, roughly two thirds of them seen just once; the ten biggest clones take up roughly 1.8%. The sequencing input was PBMCs. These receptors were taken from a male donor in good health and CMV-seronegative.

The chain combines TRBV20-1 with TRBJ1-4; D remains ambiguous. CDR3 length: 11 amino acids. Trimming removed 0 bases from V and 12 bases from J, with 8 bases in between. Germline values: CDR1 DFQATT, CDR2 SNEGSKA (reference sequence). CDR3 loop: CSARDEYELFF. The CDR3 DNA reads as TGCAGTGCTAGAGATGAGTATGAACTGTTTTTT.

The V gene is TRBV5-1, the J gene TRBJ2-7, with 8 bases that match TRBD1. The CDR3 spans 15 residues. Per germline, CDR1 SGHRS and CDR2 YFSETQ. The J segment lost 0 bases and the V segment lost 3 bases, leaving 5 bases of the junction unmatched. The CDR3 coding sequence is TGCGCCAGCAGCTGGGACAGGCGTCCCTCCTACGAGCAGTACTTC. This gives the protein CASSWDRRPSYEQYF. Based on the CDR3 plus reference TRBV5-1 and TRBJ2-7, the full variable domain is KAGVTQTPRYLIKTRGQQVTLSCSPISGHRSVSWYQQTPGQGLQFLFEYFSETQRNKGNFPGRFSGRQFSNSRSEMNVSTLELGDSALYLCASSWDRRPSYEQYFGPGTRLTVT.

This sequence joins TRBV18 and TRBJ1-5; 12 bases match TRBD1. CDR3 length: 15 amino acids. Germline CDR1 reads KGHSH; CDR2 reads LQKENI. Trimming cost V 6 bases and J 6 bases; bases outside gene matches: 6. This CDR3 reads CASSEGTGGIQPQHF. The DNA for the CDR3 is TGTGCCAGCTCGGAGGGGACAGGGGGCATTCAGCCCCAGCATTTT. The full variable domain, rest sourced from reference TRBV18 and TRBJ1-5, is NAGVMQNPRHLVRRRGQEARLRCSPMKGHSHVYWYRQLPEEGLKFMVYLQKENIIDESGMPKERFSAEFPKEGPSILRIQQVVRGDSAAYFCASSEGTGGIQPQHFGDGTRLSIL.

The chain combines TRBV7-3 with TRBJ1-1; D call uncertain. Germline CDR1 reads SGHTA; CDR2 reads FQGTGA. This CDR3 is built from 14 residues. Trimming shortened V by 5 bases and J by 2 bases, and 12 bases separated the two germline ends. The CDR3 nucleotides read TGTGCCAGCAGCGTGAGTGGGCCCAACACTGAAGCTTTCTTT. It yields the protein CASSVSGPNTEAFF.

The chain employs TRBV5-4 and TRBJ2-2; D is undetermined. Germline assignment: CDR1 SGHNT and CDR2 YYREEE (reference sequence). Trimming stripped 2 bases from V and 1 base from J, with 9 bases between. The CDR3 has 15 amino acids. This CDR3 reads CASSLRVENTGELFF. The CDR3 region has the DNA TGTGCCAGCAGCTTACGGGTTGAGAACACCGGGGAGCTGTTTTTT.

The CDR3 DNA reads TGTGCCAGCAGTTATCAGACAAACACTGAAGCTTTCTTT. Protein product: CASSYQTNTEAFF. The chain is built from TRBV6-5 and TRBJ1-1; no clear D. The CDR3 sequence is 13 residues long. Germline V gives CDR1 MNHEY, CDR2 SVGAGI. Trimming removed 3 bases at V and 2 bases at J, with 7 bases between.

This sequence joins TRBV11-3 and TRBJ1-6; D remains ambiguous. With 0 bases removed from V and 9 bases from J, the gap between germline ends came to 12 bases. This CDR3 is 15 amino acids long. From germline, CDR1 is SGHNT and CDR2 YENEEA. CDR3 protein: CASSLDWRTASPLHF. CDR3 nucleotides: TGTGCCAGCAGCTTAGATTGGAGGACTGCTTCACCCCTCCACTTT. Complete variable domain (other parts from reference TRBV11-3 and TRBJ1-6): EAGVVQSPRYKIIEKKQPVAFWCNPISGHNTLYWYLQNLGQGPELLIRYENEEAVDDSQLPKDRFSAERLKGVDSTLKIQPAELGDSAVYLCASSLDWRTASPLHFGNGTRLTVT.

The rearrangement joins TRBV19 to TRBJ1-5; 7 nucleotides line up with TRBD1. CDR1 and CDR2 from the germline V gene are LNHDA and SQIVND (reference sequence). Trimming took 2 bases from V and 2 from J; bases not matched to a gene: 6. The CDR3 contains 16 residues. The CDR3 region is CASSIRGGQGNQPQHF. CDR3 nucleotide sequence: TGTGCCAGTAGTATAAGGGGCGGACAGGGCAATCAGCCCCAGCATTTT. The variable domain in full, with the rest retrieved from reference TRBV19 and TRBJ1-5, is DGGITQSPKYLFRKEGQNVTLSCEQNLNHDAMYWYRQDPGQGLRLIYYSQIVNDFQKGDIAEGYSVSREKKESFPLTVTSAQKNPTAFYLCASSIRGGQGNQPQHFGDGTRLSIL.

This clone was seen a few times. The chain couples TRBV4-3 to TRBJ1-2; TRBD1 matches 7 bases. V was pared by 0 bases and J by 3 bases, with 10 bases of the junction left unmatched. Germline lookup yields CDR1 LGHNA and CDR2 YSLEER. This CDR3 spans 17 amino acids. CDR3 nucleotide sequence: TGCGCCAGCAGCCAAGATGGCTACAGGGGAGGAGACTATGGCTACACCTTC. Translating gives CASSQDGYRGGDYGYTF.

This chain joins TRBV4-3 and TRBJ1-2, with D possibly matching TRBD1 (6 bases). In germline, CDR1 is LGHNA, CDR2 YSLEER. Trimming pared 2 bases from V and 2 bases from J, leaving 12 bases between. This CDR3 has 15 amino acids. CDR3 sequence: CASSQLWDKNYGYTF. Written as DNA, the CDR3 is TGCGCCAGCAGCCAATTATGGGACAAGAACTATGGCTACACCTTC.

The count of this clone is one. The rearrangement uses TRBV9 and TRBJ2-5; D possibly corresponds to TRBD1 (5 bases). The CDR3 runs 15 residues. Trimming cost V 0 bases and J 4 bases, with 13 bases left between them. CDR1 and CDR2 (germline): SGDLS, YYNGEE. The CDR3 nucleotides are TGTGCCAGCAGCGTAGCGGACATCCCAGGAGAGACCCAGTACTTC. It encodes CASSVADIPGETQYF.

The V and J genes are TRBV7-2 and TRBJ1-1; D perhaps matches TRBD1 (6 bases). The CDR3 contains 13 residues. Trimming stripped 4 bases from V and 4 bases from J, with 10 bases between. Per the germline V gene, CDR1 is SGHTA and CDR2 is FQGNSA. CDR3 amino acids: CASSSQGTTEAFF. CDR3 coding DNA: TGTGCCAGCAGCTCACAGGGAACCACTGAAGCTTTCTTT.

V usage is TRBV6-4 and J usage is TRBJ2-1; D perhaps matches TRBD1 (6 bases). The CDR3 sequence is 14 residues long. The germline V gene has CDR1 MRHNA and CDR2 SNTAGT. Trimming pared 5 bases from V and 4 bases from J, leaving 12 bases between. The CDR3 DNA follows: TGTGCCAGCAGTTTAGAAGGGGGTTACAATGAGCAGTTCTTC. Encoded protein: CASSLEGGYNEQFF.

This clone was counted a few times. The gene calls are TRBV7-9 and TRBJ2-7; D not resolved. Germline values: CDR1 SEHNR, CDR2 FQNEAQ (reference sequence). There are 12 residues in the CDR3. The V and J ends lost 7 bases and 3 bases respectively, with 10 bases between them. The DNA for the CDR3 is TGTGCCAGCAACGAAGGAGTCTACGAGCAGTACTTC. Translation gives CASNEGVYEQYF.

The chain joins TRBV29-1 to TRBJ2-7, with D perhaps matching TRBD1 (6 bases). Per germline, CDR1 SQVTM and CDR2 ANQGSEA. This CDR3 is built from 13 residues. Trimming left V 6 bases short and J 1 base short, with 13 bases between. The CDR3 loop reads CSVGTGSSYEQYF. CDR3 DNA sequence: TGCAGCGTGGGTACAGGGTCTTCCTACGAGCAGTACTTC.

V usage is TRBV28 and J usage is TRBJ2-1; D gene uncertain. The CDR3 runs to 11 residues. Trimming took 6 bases from V and 6 from J, leaving 6 bases between them. Germline CDR1 and CDR2: MDHEN and SYDVKM. The CDR3 is CASSPGNEQFF. As DNA, the CDR3 is TGTGCCAGCAGCCCGGGCAATGAGCAGTTCTTC.

The chain couples TRBV2 to TRBJ1-2; D possibly corresponds to TRBD1 (5 bases). This CDR3 spans 14 amino acids. V was clipped by 4 bases and J by 0 bases, with 9 bases between them. Germline assignment: CDR1 SNHLY and CDR2 FYNNEI. The CDR3 loop reads CASSGQPANYGYTF. The CDR3 bases are TGTGCCAGCAGTGGACAGCCAGCTAACTATGGCTACACCTTC.

The CDR3 sequence is CASSPTRQVSGNTIYF. The DNA of the CDR3 is TGTGCCAGCAGCCCGACTCGACAGGTCTCTGGAAACACCATATATTTT. V gene TRBV7-6 combines with J gene TRBJ1-3, with D perhaps matching TRBD1 (6 bases). Looked up from germline, CDR1 is SGHVS and CDR2 is FNYEAQ. V gave up 5 bases and J gave up 0 bases, with 14 bases separating them. CDR3 length: 16 amino acids.

This clone was seen just once. V is TRBV9 and J is TRBJ2-1, with TRBD2 matching over 9 bases. Germline CDR1 SGDLS, CDR2 YYNGEE. The CDR3 loop spans 17 amino acids. Losses at the gene ends were 2 bases for V and 5 bases for J; bases not matched to a gene: 11. The CDR3 reads CASSVGLAGTGNNEQFF. In nucleotides, the CDR3 is TGTGCCAGCAGCGTTGGGCTAGCGGGGACCGGGAACAATGAGCAGTTCTTC.